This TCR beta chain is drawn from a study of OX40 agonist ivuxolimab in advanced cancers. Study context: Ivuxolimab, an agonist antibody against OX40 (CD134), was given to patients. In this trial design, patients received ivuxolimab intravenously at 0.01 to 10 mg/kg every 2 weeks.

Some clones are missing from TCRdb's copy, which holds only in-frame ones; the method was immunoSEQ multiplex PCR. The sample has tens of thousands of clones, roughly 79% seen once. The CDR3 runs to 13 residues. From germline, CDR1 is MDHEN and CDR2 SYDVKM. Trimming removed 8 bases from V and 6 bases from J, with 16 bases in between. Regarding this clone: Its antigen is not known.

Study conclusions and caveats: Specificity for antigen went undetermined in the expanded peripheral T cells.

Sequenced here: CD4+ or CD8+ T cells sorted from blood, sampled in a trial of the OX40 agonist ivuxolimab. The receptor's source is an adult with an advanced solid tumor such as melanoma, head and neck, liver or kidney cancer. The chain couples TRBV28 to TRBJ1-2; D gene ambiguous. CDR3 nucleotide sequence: TGTGCCAGCCGGGAGAAATTTCAAGATGGCTACACCTTC. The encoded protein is CASREKFQDGYTF.